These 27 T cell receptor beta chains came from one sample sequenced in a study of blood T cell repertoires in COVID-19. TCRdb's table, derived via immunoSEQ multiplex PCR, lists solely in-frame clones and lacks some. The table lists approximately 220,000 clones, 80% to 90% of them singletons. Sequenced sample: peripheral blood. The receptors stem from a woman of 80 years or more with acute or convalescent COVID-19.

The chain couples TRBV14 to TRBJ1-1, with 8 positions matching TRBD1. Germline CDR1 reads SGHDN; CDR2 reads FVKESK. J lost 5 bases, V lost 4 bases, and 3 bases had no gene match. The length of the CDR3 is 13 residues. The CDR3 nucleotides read TGTGCCAGCAGCCTGACAGGGGAGACTGAAGCTTTCTTT. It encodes CASSLTGETEAFF.

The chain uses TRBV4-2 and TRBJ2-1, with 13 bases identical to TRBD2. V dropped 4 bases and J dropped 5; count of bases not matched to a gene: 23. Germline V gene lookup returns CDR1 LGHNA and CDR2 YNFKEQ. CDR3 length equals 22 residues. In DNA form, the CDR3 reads TGTGCCAGCAGCCCCCTAATCCTATACGAACTAGCGGGGGGGCCGAGGGACAATGAGCAGTTCTTC. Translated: CASSPLILYELAGGPRDNEQFF.

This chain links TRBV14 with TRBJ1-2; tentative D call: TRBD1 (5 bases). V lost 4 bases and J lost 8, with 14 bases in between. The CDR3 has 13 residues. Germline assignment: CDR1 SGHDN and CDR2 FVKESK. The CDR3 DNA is TGTGCCAGCAGCCCGAACGTTCCAGGGGGCTACACCTTC. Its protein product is CASSPNVPGGYTF.

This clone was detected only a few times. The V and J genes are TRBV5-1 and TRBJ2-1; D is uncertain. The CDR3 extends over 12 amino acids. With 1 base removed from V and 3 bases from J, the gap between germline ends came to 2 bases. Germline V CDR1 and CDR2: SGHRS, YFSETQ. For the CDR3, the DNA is TGCGCCAGCAGCTTGCTCTACAATGAGCAGTTCTTC. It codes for CASSLLYNEQFF.

The CDR3 nucleotides are TGTGCCAGCAGCGTAGATCTAGCGGGGGTGACCCAGTACTTC. Protein product: CASSVDLAGVTQYF. V usage is TRBV9 and J usage is TRBJ2-5, with 10 bases aligning to TRBD2. V lost 0 bases, J lost 7 bases, and 3 bases stayed unmatched. CDR3 size: 14 residues. Germline V gene lookup returns CDR1 SGDLS and CDR2 YYNGEE.

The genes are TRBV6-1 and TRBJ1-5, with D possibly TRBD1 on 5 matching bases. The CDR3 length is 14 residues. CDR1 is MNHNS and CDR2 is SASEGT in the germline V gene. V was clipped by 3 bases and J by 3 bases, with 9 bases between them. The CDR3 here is CASSENRFNQPQHF. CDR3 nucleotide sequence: TGTGCCAGCAGTGAGAACAGGTTCAATCAGCCCCAGCATTTT.

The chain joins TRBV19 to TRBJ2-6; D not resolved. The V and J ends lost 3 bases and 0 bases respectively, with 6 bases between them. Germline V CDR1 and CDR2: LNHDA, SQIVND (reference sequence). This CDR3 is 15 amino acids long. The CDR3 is CASSIPSSGANVLTF. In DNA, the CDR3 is TGTGCCAGTAGTATCCCCAGCTCTGGGGCCAACGTCCTGACTTTC.

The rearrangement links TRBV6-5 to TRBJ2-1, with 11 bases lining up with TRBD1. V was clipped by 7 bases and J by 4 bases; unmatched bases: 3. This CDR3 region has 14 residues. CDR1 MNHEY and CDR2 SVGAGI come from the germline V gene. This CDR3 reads CASKGQGAYNEQFF. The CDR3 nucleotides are TGTGCCAGCAAAGGACAGGGGGCTTACAATGAGCAGTTCTTC.

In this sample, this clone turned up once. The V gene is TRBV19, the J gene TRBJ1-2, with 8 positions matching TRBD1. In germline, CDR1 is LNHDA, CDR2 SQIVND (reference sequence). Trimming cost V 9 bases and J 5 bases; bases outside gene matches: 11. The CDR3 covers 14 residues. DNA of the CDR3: TGTGCCAGCGCCGGGACAGGATTCAATTATGGCTACACCTTC. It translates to CASAGTGFNYGYTF.

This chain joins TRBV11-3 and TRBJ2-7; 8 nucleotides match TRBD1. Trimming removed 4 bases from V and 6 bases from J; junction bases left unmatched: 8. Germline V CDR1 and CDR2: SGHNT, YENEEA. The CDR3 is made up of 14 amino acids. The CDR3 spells CASSSLQGVGEQYF. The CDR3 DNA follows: TGTGCCAGCAGCTCATTACAGGGGGTAGGCGAGCAGTACTTC. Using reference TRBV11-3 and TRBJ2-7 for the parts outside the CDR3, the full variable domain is EAGVVQSPRYKIIEKKQPVAFWCNPISGHNTLYWYLQNLGQGPELLIRYENEEAVDDSQLPKDRFSAERLKGVDSTLKIQPAELGDSAVYLCASSSLQGVGEQYFGPGTRLTVT.

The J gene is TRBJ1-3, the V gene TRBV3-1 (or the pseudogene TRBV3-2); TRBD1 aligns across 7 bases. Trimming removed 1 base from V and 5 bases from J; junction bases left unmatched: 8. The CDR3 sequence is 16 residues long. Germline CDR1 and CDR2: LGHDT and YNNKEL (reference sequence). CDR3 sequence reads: CASSQGTPGQRNTIYF. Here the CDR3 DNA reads TGTGCCAGCAGCCAAGGAACGCCGGGACAGAGAAACACCATATATTTT.

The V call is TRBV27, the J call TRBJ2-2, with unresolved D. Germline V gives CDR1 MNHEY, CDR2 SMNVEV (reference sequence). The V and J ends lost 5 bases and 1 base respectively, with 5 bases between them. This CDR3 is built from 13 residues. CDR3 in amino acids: CASSSRNTGELFF. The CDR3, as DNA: TGTGCCAGCAGTAGCCGGAACACCGGGGAGCTGTTTTTT.

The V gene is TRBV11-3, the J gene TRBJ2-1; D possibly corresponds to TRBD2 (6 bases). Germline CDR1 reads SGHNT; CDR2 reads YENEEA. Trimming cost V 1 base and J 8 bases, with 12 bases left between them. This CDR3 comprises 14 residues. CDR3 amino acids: CASSLGGLSYEQFF. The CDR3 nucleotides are TGTGCCAGCAGCTTAGGGGGACTTTCATATGAGCAGTTCTTC. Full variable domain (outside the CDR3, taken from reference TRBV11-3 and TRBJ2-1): EAGVVQSPRYKIIEKKQPVAFWCNPISGHNTLYWYLQNLGQGPELLIRYENEEAVDDSQLPKDRFSAERLKGVDSTLKIQPAELGDSAVYLCASSLGGLSYEQFFGPGTRLTVL.

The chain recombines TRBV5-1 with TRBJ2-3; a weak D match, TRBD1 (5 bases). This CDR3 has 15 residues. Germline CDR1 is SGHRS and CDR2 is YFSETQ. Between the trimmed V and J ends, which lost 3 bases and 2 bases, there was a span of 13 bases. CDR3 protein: CASSSPDTVTDTQYF. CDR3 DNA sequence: TGCGCCAGCAGCTCTCCGGACACCGTCACAGATACGCAGTATTTT.

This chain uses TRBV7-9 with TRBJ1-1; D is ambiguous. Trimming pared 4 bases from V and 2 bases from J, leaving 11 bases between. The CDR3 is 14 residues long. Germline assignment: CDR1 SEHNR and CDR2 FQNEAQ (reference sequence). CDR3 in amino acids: CASSSQASNTEAFF. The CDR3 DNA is TGTGCCAGCAGCTCCCAAGCCTCTAACACTGAAGCTTTCTTT.

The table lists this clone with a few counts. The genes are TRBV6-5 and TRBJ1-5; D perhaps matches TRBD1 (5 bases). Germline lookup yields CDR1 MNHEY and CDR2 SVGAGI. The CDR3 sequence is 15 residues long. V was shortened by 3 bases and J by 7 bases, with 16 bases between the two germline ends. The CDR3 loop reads CASSYQGAAGQPQHF. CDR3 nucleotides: TGTGCCAGCAGTTATCAAGGGGCTGCAGGGCAGCCCCAGCATTTT.

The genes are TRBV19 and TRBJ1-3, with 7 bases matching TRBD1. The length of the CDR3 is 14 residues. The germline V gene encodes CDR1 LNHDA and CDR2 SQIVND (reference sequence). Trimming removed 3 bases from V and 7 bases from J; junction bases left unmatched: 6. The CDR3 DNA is TGTGCCAGTAGTATCACAGGGGCGTTCAACACCATATATTTT. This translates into CASSITGAFNTIYF.

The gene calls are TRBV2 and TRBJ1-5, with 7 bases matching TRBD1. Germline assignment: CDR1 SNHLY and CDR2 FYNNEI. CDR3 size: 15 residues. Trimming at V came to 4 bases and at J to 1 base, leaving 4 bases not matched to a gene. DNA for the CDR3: TGTGCCAGCAGTGGAGACAGGGTGAGCAATCAGCCCCAGCATTTT. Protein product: CASSGDRVSNQPQHF.

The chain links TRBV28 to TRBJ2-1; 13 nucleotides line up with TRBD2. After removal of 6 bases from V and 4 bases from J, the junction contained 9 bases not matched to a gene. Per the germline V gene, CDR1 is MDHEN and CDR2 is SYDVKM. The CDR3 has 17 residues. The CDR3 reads CASRPWGLAGQYNEQFF. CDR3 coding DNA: TGTGCCAGCAGGCCCTGGGGACTAGCGGGACAATACAATGAGCAGTTCTTC. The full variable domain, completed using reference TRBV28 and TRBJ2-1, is DVKVTQSSRYLVKRTGEKVFLECVQDMDHENMFWYRQDPGLGLRLIYFSYDVKMKEKGDIPEGYSVSREKKERFSLILESASTNQTSMYLCASRPWGLAGQYNEQFFGPGTRLTVL.

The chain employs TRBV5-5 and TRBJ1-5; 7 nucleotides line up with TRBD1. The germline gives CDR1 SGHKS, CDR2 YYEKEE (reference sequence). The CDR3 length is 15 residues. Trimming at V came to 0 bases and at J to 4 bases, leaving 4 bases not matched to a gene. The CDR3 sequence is CASSLAGDRNQPQHF. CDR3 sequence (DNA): TGTGCCAGCAGCTTGGCTGGGGACAGAAATCAGCCCCAGCATTTT. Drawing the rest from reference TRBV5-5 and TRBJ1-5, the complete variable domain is DAGVTQSPTHLIKTRGQQVTLRCSPISGHKSVSWYQQVLGQGPQFIFQYYEKEERGRGNFPDRFSARQFPNYSSELNVNALLLGDSALYLCASSLAGDRNQPQHFGDGTRLSIL.

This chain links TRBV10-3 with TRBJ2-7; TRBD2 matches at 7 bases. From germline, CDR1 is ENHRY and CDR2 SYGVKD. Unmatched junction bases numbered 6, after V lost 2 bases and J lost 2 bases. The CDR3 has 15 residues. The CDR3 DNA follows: TGTGCCATCAGTGAGAGTCTAGCGGAGGCCTACGAGCAGTACTTC. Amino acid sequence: CAISESLAEAYEQYF.

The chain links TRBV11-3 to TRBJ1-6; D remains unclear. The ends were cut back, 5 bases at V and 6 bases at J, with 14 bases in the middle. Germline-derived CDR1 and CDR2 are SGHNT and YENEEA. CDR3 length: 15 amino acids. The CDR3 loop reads CASSAHSPANSPLHF. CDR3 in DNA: TGTGCCAGCAGCGCCCACAGTCCAGCTAATTCACCCCTCCACTTT.

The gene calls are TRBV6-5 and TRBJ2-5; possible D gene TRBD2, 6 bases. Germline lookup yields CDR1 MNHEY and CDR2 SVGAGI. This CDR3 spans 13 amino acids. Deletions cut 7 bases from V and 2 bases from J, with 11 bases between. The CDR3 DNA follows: TGTGCCAGCACCCGGGGGATTCAAGAGACCCAGTACTTC. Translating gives CASTRGIQETQYF.

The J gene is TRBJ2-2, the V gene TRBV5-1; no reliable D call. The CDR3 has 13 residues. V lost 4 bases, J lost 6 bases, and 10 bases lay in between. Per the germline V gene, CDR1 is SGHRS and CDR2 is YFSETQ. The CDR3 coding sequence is TGCGCCAGCAGCCCCCCCGGTGCCGGGGAGCTGTTTTTT. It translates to CASSPPGAGELFF. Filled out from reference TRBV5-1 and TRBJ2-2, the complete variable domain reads KAGVTQTPRYLIKTRGQQVTLSCSPISGHRSVSWYQQTPGQGLQFLFEYFSETQRNKGNFPGRFSGRQFSNSRSEMNVSTLELGDSALYLCASSPPGAGELFFGEGSRLTVL.

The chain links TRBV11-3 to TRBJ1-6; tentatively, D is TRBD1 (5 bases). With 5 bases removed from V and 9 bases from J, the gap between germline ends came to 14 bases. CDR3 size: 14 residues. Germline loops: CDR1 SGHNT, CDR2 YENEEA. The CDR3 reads CASSGAGSGSPLHF. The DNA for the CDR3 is TGTGCCAGCAGCGGGGCAGGGTCTGGTTCACCCCTCCACTTT.

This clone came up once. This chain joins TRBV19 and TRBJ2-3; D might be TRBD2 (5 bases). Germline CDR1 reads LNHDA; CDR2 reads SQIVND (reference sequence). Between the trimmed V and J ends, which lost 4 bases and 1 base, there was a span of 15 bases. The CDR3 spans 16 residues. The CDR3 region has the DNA TGTGCCAGTAGTACTGCTCAAGCGGAAGGCACAGATACGCAGTATTTT. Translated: CASSTAQAEGTDTQYF.

The CDR3 sequence: CAISDTQGAEAFF. CDR3 DNA sequence: TGTGCCATCAGTGATACTCAGGGTGCTGAAGCTTTCTTT. The chain is built from TRBV10-3 and TRBJ1-1; tentatively, D is TRBD1 (5 bases). V lost 3 bases and J lost 6, with 11 bases in between. Germline V gene data show CDR1 as ENHRY and CDR2 as SYGVKD. The length of the CDR3 is 13 residues.